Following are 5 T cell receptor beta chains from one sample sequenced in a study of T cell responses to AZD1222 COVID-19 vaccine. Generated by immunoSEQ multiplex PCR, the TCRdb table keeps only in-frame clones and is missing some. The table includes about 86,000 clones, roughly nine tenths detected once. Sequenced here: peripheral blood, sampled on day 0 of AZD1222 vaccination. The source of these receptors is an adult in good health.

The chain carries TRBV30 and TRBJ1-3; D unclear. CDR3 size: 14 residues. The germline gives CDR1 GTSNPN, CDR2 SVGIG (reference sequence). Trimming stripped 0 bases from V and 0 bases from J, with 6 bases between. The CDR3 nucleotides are TGTGCCTGGAGTGTGACCGCCTCTGGAAACACCATATATTTT. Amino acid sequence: CAWSVTASGNTIYF.

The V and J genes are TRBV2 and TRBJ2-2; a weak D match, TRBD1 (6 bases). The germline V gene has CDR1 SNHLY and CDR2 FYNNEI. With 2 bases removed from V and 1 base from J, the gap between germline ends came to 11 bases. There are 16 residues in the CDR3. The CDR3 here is CASSELGALNTGELFF. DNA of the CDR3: TGTGCCAGCAGTGAATTGGGGGCCTTGAACACCGGGGAGCTGTTTTTT.

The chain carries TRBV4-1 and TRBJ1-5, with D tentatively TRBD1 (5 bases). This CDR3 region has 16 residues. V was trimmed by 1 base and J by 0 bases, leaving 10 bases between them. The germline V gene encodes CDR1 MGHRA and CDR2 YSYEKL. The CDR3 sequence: CASSQGGTDSNQPQHF. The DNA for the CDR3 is TGCGCCAGCAGCCAAGGGGGGACGGATAGCAATCAGCCCCAGCATTTT.

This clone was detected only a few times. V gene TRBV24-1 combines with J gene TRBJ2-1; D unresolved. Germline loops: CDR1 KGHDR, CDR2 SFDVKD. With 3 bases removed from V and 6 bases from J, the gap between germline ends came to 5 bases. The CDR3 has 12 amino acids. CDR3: CATSDLGNEQFF. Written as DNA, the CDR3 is TGTGCCACCAGTGATCTTGGCAATGAGCAGTTCTTC.

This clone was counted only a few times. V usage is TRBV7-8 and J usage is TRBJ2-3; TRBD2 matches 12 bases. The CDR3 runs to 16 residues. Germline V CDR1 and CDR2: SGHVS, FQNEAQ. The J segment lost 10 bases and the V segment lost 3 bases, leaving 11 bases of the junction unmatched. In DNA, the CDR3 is TGTGCCAGCAGCTTTAGCCTAGCGGGGGGGCTGTCTCCGCAGTATTTT. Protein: CASSFSLAGGLSPQYF.